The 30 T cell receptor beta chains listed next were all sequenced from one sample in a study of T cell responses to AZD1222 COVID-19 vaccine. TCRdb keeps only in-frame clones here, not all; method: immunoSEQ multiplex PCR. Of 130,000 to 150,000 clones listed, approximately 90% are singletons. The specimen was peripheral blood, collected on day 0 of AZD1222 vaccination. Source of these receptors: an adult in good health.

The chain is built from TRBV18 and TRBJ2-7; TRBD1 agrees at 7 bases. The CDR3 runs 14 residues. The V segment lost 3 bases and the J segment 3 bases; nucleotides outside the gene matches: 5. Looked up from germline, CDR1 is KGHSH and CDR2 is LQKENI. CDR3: CASSPTGLRYEQYF. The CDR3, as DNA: TGTGCCAGCTCACCGACAGGGCTCCGCTACGAGCAGTACTTC.

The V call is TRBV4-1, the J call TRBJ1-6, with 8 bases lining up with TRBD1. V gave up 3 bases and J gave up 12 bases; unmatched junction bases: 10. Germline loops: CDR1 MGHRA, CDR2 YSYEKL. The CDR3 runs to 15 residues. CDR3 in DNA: TGCGCCAGCAGCCACGAGACAGGGGAAAATGTACCCCTCCACTTT. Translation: CASSHETGENVPLHF.

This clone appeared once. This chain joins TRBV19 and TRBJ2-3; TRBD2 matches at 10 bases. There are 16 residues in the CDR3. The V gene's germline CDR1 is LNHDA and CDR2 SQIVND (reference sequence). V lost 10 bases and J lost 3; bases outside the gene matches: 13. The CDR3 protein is CATSASGGVVTDTQYF. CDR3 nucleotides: TGTGCCACCTCCGCTAGCGGGGGCGTGGTGACAGATACGCAGTATTTT.

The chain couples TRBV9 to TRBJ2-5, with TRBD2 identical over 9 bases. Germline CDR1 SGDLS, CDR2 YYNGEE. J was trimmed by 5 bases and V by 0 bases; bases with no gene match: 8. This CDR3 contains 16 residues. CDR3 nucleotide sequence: TGTGCCAGCAGCGTAGATAGCGGGAGACCCCGGGAGACCCAGTACTTC. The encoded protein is CASSVDSGRPRETQYF.

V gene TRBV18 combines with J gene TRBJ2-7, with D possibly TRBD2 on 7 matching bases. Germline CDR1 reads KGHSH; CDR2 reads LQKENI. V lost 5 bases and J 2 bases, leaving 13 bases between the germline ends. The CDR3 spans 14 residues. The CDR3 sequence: CASSKGGAAYEQYF. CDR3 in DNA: TGTGCCAGCTCAAAGGGGGGGGCCGCCTACGAGCAGTACTTC. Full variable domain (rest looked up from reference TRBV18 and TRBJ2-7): NAGVMQNPRHLVRRRGQEARLRCSPMKGHSHVYWYRQLPEEGLKFMVYLQKENIIDESGMPKERFSAEFPKEGPSILRIQQVVRGDSAAYFCASSKGGAAYEQYFGPGTRLTVT.

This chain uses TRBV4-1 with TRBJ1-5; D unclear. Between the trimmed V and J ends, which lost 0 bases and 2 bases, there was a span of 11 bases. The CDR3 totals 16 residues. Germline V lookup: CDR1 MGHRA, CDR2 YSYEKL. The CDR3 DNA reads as TGCGCCAGCAGCCAAGAGGAGGGTAGACGCAATCAGCCCCAGCATTTT. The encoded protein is CASSQEEGRRNQPQHF.

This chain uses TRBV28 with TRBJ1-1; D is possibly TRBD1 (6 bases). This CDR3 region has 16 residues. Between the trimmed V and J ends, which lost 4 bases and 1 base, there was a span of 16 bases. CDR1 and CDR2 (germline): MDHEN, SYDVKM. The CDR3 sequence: CASSSPARTANTEAFF. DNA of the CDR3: TGTGCCAGCAGTTCCCCCGCCAGGACAGCGAACACTGAAGCTTTCTTT.

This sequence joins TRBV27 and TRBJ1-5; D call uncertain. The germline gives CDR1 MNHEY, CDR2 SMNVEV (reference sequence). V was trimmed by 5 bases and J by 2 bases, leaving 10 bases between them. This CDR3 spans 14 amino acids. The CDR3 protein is CASSAGWGNQPQHF. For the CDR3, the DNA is TGTGCCAGCAGTGCTGGCTGGGGCAATCAGCCCCAGCATTTT.

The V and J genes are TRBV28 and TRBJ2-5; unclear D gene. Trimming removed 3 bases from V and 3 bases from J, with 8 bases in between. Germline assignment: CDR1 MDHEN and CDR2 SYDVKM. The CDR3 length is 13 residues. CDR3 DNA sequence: TGTGCCAGCAGTTTCACGCGGAAAGAGACCCAGTACTTC. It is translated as CASSFTRKETQYF.

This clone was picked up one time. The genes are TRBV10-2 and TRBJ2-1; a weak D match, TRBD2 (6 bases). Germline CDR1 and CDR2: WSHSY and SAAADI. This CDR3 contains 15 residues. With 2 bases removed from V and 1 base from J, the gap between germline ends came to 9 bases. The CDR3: CASSEERASYNEQFF. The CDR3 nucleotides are TGCGCCAGCAGTGAGGAGCGGGCTTCCTACAATGAGCAGTTCTTC.

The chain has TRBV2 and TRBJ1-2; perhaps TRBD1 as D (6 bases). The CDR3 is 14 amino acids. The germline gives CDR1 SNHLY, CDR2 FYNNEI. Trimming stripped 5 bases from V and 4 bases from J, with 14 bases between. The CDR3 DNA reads TGTGCCAGCAGTCCCGAGACAGGACTCTATGGCTACACCTTC. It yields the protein CASSPETGLYGYTF. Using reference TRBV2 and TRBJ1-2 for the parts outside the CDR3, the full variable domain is EPEVTQTPSHQVTQMGQEVILRCVPISNHLYFYWYRQILGQKVEFLVSFYNNEISEKSEIFDDQFSVERPDGSNFTLKIRSTKLEDSAMYFCASSPETGLYGYTFGSGTRLTVV.

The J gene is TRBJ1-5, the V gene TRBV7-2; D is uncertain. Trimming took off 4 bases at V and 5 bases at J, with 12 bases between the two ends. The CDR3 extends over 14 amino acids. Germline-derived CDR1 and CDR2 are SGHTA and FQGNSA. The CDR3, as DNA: TGTGCCAGCAGCTGGTCGAACACCGATCAGCCCCAGCATTTT. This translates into CASSWSNTDQPQHF.

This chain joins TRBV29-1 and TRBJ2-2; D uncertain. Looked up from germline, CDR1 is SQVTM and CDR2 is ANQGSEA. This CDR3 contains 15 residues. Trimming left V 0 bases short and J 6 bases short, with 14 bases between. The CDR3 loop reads CSVEDPLLSPGELFF. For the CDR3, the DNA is TGCAGCGTTGAAGATCCGTTACTTTCCCCCGGGGAGCTGTTTTTT.

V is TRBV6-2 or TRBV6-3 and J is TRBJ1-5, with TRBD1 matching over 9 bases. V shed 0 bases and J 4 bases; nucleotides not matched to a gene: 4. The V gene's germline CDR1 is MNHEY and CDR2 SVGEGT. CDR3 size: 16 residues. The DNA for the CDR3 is TGTGCCAGCAGTTACTCTTGGGGACAGGGTAATCAGCCCCAGCATTTT. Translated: CASSYSWGQGNQPQHF.

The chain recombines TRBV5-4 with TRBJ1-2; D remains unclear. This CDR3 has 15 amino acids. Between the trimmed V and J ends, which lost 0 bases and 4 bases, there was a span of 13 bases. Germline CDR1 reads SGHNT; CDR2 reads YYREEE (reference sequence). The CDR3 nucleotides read TGTGCCAGCAGCTTGGATAGGACGTCGGTCTATGGCTACACCTTC. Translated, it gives CASSLDRTSVYGYTF.

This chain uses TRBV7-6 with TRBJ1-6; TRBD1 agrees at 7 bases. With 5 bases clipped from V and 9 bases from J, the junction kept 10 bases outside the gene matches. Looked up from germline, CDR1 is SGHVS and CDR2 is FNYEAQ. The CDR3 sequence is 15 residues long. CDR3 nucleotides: TGTGCCAGCAGCCGAGGGGGCGCGGCTGGTTCACCCCTCCACTTT. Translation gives CASSRGGAAGSPLHF. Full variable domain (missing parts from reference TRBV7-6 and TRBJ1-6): GAGVSQSPRYKVTKRGQDVALRCDPISGHVSLYWYRQALGQGPEFLTYFNYEAQQDKSGLPNDRFSAERPEGSISTLTIQRTEQRDSAMYRCASSRGGAAGSPLHFGNGTRLTVT.

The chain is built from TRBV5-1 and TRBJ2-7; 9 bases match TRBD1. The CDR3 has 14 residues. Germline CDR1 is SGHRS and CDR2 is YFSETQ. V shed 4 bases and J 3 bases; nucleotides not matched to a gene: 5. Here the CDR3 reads CASSRTGDSYEQYF. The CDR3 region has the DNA TGCGCCAGCAGCAGGACAGGGGATAGCTACGAGCAGTACTTC. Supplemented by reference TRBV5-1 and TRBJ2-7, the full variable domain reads KAGVTQTPRYLIKTRGQQVTLSCSPISGHRSVSWYQQTPGQGLQFLFEYFSETQRNKGNFPGRFSGRQFSNSRSEMNVSTLELGDSALYLCASSRTGDSYEQYFGPGTRLTVT.

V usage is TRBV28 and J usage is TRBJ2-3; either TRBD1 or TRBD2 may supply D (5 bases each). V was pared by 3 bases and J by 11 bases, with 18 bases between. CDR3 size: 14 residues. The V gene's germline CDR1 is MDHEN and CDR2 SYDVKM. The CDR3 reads CASSFPSPSRGQYF. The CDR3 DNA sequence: TGTGCCAGCAGTTTCCCTAGCCCTTCGAGGGGGCAGTATTTT.

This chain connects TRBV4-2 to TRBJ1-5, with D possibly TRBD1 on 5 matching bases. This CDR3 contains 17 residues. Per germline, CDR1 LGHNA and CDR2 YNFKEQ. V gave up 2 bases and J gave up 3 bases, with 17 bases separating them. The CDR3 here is CASSQPPEGTVNQPQHF. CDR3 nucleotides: TGTGCCAGCAGCCAACCCCCGGAGGGGACGGTCAATCAGCCCCAGCATTTT.

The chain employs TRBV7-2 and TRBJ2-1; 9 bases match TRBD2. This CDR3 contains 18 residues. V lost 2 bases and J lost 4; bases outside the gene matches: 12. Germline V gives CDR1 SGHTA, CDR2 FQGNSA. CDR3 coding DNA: TGTGCCAGCAGCTTAATACCTCTTGGCGGGGGGGATTACAATGAGCAGTTCTTC. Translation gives CASSLIPLGGGDYNEQFF.

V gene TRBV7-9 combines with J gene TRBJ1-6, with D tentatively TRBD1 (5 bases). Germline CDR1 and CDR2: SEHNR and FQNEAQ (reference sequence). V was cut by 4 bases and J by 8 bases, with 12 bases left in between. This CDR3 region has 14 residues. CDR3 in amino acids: CASSSNQGHSPLHF. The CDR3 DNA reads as TGTGCCAGCAGCTCGAATCAGGGTCATTCACCCCTCCACTTT.

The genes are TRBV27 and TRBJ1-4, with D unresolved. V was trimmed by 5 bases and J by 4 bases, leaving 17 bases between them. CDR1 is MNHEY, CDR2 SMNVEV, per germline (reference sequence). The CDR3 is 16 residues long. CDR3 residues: CASSPKGPGFNEKLFF. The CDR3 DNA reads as TGTGCCAGCAGTCCCAAAGGCCCCGGCTTTAATGAAAAACTGTTTTTT.

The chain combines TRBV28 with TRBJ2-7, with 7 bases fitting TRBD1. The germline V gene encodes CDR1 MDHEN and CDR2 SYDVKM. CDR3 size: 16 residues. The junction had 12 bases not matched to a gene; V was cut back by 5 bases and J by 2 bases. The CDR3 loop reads CASSPLGTEFTYEQYF. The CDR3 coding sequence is TGTGCCAGCAGTCCCCTCGGGACAGAGTTCACCTACGAGCAGTACTTC.

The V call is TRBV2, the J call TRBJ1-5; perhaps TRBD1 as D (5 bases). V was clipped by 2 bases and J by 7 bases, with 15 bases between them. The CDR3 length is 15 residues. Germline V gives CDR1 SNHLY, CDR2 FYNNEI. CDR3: CASSESAGWTQPQHF. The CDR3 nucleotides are TGTGCCAGCAGTGAATCGGCAGGGTGGACGCAGCCCCAGCATTTT.

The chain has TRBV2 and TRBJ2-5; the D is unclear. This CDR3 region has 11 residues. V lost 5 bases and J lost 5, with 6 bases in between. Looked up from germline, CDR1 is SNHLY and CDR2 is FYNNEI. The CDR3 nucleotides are TGTGCCAGCAGTTTCAGGGAGACCCAGTACTTC. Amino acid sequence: CASSFRETQYF.

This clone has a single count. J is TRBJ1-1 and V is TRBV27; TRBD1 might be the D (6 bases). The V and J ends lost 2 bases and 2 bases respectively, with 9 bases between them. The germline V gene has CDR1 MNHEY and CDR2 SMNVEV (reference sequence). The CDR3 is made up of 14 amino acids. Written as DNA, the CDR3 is TGTGCCAGCAGTTTAGGACAGCCTAACACTGAAGCTTTCTTT. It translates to CASSLGQPNTEAFF.

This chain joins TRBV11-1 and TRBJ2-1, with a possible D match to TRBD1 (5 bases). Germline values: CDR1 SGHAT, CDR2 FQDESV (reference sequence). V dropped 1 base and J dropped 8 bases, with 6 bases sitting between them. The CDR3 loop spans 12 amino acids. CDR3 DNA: TGTGCCAGCAGCTTAGAGGGGTATGAGCAGTTCTTC. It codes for CASSLEGYEQFF.

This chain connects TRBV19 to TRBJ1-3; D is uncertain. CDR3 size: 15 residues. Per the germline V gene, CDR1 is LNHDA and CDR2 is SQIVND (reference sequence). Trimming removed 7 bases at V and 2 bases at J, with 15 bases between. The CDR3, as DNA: TGTGCCAGTACCCCGGCGGCGGCTCCTGGAAACACCATATATTTT. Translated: CASTPAAAPGNTIYF.

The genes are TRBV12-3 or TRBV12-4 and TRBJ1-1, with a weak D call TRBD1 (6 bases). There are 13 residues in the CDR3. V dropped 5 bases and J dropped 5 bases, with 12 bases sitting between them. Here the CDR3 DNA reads TGTGCCAGCAGTCTCAGGGGAGGTACTGAAGCTTTCTTT. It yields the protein CASSLRGGTEAFF.

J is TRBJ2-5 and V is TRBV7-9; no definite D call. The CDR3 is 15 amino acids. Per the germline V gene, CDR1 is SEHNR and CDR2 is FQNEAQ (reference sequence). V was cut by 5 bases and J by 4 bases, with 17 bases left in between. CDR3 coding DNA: TGTGCCAGCAGCCATTCCTGGGCCCGGCGAGAGACCCAGTACTTC. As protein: CASSHSWARRETQYF.